This T cell receptor (beta chain) derives from a study of shared clonotypes between healthy human individuals. The V and J ends lost 1 base and 6 bases, in that order; junction bases with no gene match: 10. Germline CDR1 is MNHNS and CDR2 is SASEGT. The CDR3 is 16 residues long. Sequencing used immunoSEQ multiplex PCR; TCRdb keeps in-frame clones, though not all of them. Of around 2,000,000 clones listed, 85% to 95% are singletons. Naive CD8 cells comprised CD45RO-negative, CCR7-positively selected cells, excluding terminally differentiated effector memory CD45RA+ cells. The V call is TRBV6-1, the J call TRBJ2-3; 7 bases match TRBD2. The receptor was isolated from a man younger than 35 in good health. Some clones in this sample may be carry-over from other donors' samples. Sequencing used naive CD8+ T cells from PBMCs. CDR3 loop: CASSEVLAGVADTQYF. The CDR3 region has the DNA TGTGCCAGCAGTGAAGTCCTCGCGGGAGTGGCGGATACGCAGTATTTT.